This is a list of T cell receptor beta chains from one sample in a study of blood T cell repertoires in COVID-19. Sequencing used immunoSEQ multiplex PCR; TCRdb keeps in-frame clones, though not all of them. The data contain around 290,000 clones, roughly 91% of them singletons. Input material: PBMCs or T cells enriched from blood (not recorded which). The receptors stem from a woman aged 60-75 years in a cohort exposed to, infected with or recovered from COVID-19 (not recorded which). Each CDR3 is given with its conserved first and last residue. The D gene is left open where the match is weak. Not all rows give a size; the values are once, few, many and, for expanded clones, a class.

size	V	J	length	D	CDR3	DNA
NA	TRBV18	TRBJ2-2	15	NA	CASSLSDSETGELFF	TGTGCCAGCTCACTTTCCGACAGCGAAACCGGGGAGCTGTTTTTT
NA	TRBV29-1	TRBJ2-5	11	NA	CSLRQQETQYF	TGCAGCCTGCGGCAACAAGAGACCCAGTACTTC
NA	TRBV30	TRBJ1-2	10	NA	CAWSVGAFSF	TGTGCCTGGAGTGTAGGGGCGTTCTCCTTC
NA	TRBV7-3	TRBJ1-2	15	TRBD1	CASSPTGDGRYGYTF	TGTGCCAGCAGCCCGACAGGGGATGGCCGCTATGGCTACACCTTC
NA	TRBV21-1	TRBJ2-3	16	NA	CASSKVREGRVDTQYF	TGTGCCAGCAGCAAAGTTCGGGAGGGCCGGGTAGATACGCAGTATTTT
NA	TRBV3-1/TRBV3-2	TRBJ2-3	16	TRBD2	CASSPARTSGTDTQYF	TGTGCCAGCAGCCCGGCTAGGACTAGCGGCACAGATACGCAGTATTTT
NA	TRBV28	TRBJ2-7	15	NA	CASSFGPFDSYEQYF	TGTGCCAGCAGTTTTGGCCCCTTCGATTCTTACGAGCAGTACTTC
NA	TRBV27	TRBJ2-7	13	TRBD2	CASSRTGGYEQYF	TGTGCCAGCAGTCGAACGGGGGGATACGAGCAGTACTTC
once	TRBV19	TRBJ2-5	14	TRBD1	CASSRGQGLETQYF	TGTGCCAGTAGTAGAGGACAGGGGTTGGAGACCCAGTACTTC
NA	TRBV5-1	TRBJ2-7	16	TRBD2	CASSWGLAGGFYEQYF	TGCGCCAGCAGCTGGGGACTAGCGGGAGGGTTCTACGAGCAGTACTTC
NA	TRBV3-1/TRBV3-2	TRBJ1-5	15	NA	CASSQDAGGNQPQHF	TGTGCCAGCAGCCAAGACGCAGGGGGCAATCAGCCCCAGCATTTT
once	TRBV11-2	TRBJ2-1	15	NA	CATQTGTRNENEQFF	TGTGCCACTCAAACCGGGACTCGCAATGAGAATGAGCAGTTCTTC
NA	TRBV7-3	TRBJ2-5	15	NA	CASSPKRSQQETQYF	TGTGCCAGCAGCCCAAAGAGGTCCCAACAAGAGACCCAGTACTTC
once	TRBV28	TRBJ1-5	16	NA	CASSWGGGRGNQPQHF	TGTGCCAGCAGTTGGGGCGGGGGAAGAGGCAATCAGCCCCAGCATTTT
NA	TRBV28	TRBJ2-1	14	TRBD2	CASSAPRTRNEQFF	TGTGCCAGCAGCGCCCCCCGGACTAGAAATGAGCAGTTCTTC
NA	TRBV5-3	TRBJ1-4	13	NA	CARSLIVNEKLFF	TGTGCCAGAAGCTTGATCGTGAATGAAAAACTGTTTTTT
once	TRBV28	TRBJ2-1	16	TRBD2	CASSVTSGGSYNEQFF	TGTGCCAGCAGTGTTACTAGCGGGGGGTCCTACAATGAGCAGTTCTTC
NA	TRBV5-6	TRBJ2-3	17	TRBD2	CASSLISTGGWTDTQYF	TGTGCCAGCAGCTTGATTTCTACGGGAGGTTGGACAGATACGCAGTATTTT
once	TRBV11-2	TRBJ2-5	15	TRBD2	CASSFSGRARETQYF	TGTGCCAGCAGCTTTAGCGGGAGGGCCAGAGAGACCCAGTACTTC
NA	TRBV11-1	TRBJ2-3	14	NA	CASLPGLSTDTQYF	TGTGCCAGCTTGCCGGGACTCAGCACAGATACGCAGTATTTT
NA	TRBV6-1	TRBJ1-1	13	TRBD1	CASSDTGETEAFF	TGTGCCAGCAGTGATACAGGGGAGACTGAAGCTTTCTTT
NA	TRBV28	TRBJ1-4	14	TRBD1	CASSRDRGEEKLFF	TGTGCCAGCAGCCGGGACAGGGGGGAAGAAAAACTGTTTTTT
once	TRBV3-1/TRBV3-2	TRBJ2-2	16	TRBD2	CASSQVETSGGGELFF	TGTGCCAGCAGCCAAGTTGAGACTAGCGGGGGCGGGGAGCTGTTTTTT
NA	TRBV3-1/TRBV3-2	TRBJ2-7	16	TRBD1	CASSQESETGTYEQYF	TGTGCCAGCAGCCAAGAGTCTGAGACAGGGACCTACGAGCAGTACTTC
NA	TRBV6-5	TRBJ1-2	15	NA	CASSYSGGAAYGYTF	TGTGCCAGCAGTTACTCCGGGGGTGCGGCCTATGGCTACACCTTC
NA	TRBV18	TRBJ1-1	14	NA	CASSPEQGNTEAFF	TGTGCCAGCTCACCCGAACAGGGAAACACTGAAGCTTTCTTT
NA	TRBV18	TRBJ2-3	19	NA	CASSPPNLRDKERTDTQYF	TGTGCCAGCTCACCACCTAACCTTAGGGACAAGGAGCGCACAGATACGCAGTATTTT
NA	TRBV28	TRBJ1-2	11	NA	CASTGLYGYTF	TGTGCCAGCACGGGTCTCTATGGCTACACCTTC
few	TRBV7-2	TRBJ2-7	15	TRBD2	CASSLRPLAGGPLWF	TGTGCCAGCAGCTTAAGGCCACTAGCGGGAGGCCCCCTATGGTTC
NA	TRBV4-1	TRBJ1-1	13	NA	CASSQARGTEAFF	TGCGCCAGCAGCCAAGCTAGGGGCACTGAAGCTTTCTTT
NA	TRBV28	TRBJ2-2	15	NA	CASSLTFRVTGELFF	TGTGCCAGCAGTCTCACATTCAGGGTCACCGGGGAGCTGTTTTTT
NA	TRBV7-6	TRBJ2-2	14	NA	CASSLGQSTGELFF	TGTGCCAGCAGCTTGGGGCAGAGCACCGGGGAGCTGTTTTTT
NA	TRBV29-1	TRBJ1-2	14	NA	CSVGPPTGNYGYTF	TGCAGCGTTGGGCCCCCAACAGGGAACTATGGCTACACCTTC
few	TRBV29-1	TRBJ2-6	15	TRBD1	CSVEDRDRGANVLTF	TGCAGCGTTGAAGATCGGGACAGAGGGGCCAACGTCCTGACTTTC
NA	TRBV15	TRBJ1-4	18	NA	CATSRVPPGTIESEKLFF	TGTGCCACCAGCAGAGTCCCCCCGGGTACGATAGAGAGTGAAAAACTGTTTTTT
NA	TRBV14	TRBJ2-1	14	NA	CASSPSETYNEQFF	TGTGCCAGCAGCCCCAGCGAGACCTACAATGAGCAGTTCTTC
NA	TRBV27	TRBJ1-2	14	TRBD1	CASSWTGGNYGYTF	TGTGCCAGCAGTTGGACAGGGGGCAACTATGGCTACACCTTC
once	TRBV5-1	TRBJ1-4	15	TRBD1	CASSLGGTGKVKLFF	TGCGCCAGCAGCTTGGGCGGGACAGGGAAGGTGAAACTGTTTTTT
NA	TRBV2	TRBJ2-1	15	TRBD2	CASRERTSGSNEQFF	TGTGCCAGCAGGGAGAGGACTAGCGGGAGCAATGAGCAGTTCTTC
few	TRBV19	TRBJ2-7	15	TRBD2	CASSNPAGVSYEQYF	TGTGCCAGTAGTAACCCAGCGGGAGTATCCTACGAGCAGTACTTC
few	TRBV24-1	TRBJ2-1	18	TRBD1	CATSATGVALSAYNEQFF	TGTGCCACCAGCGCGACAGGGGTCGCCCTGTCGGCCTACAATGAGCAGTTCTTC
NA	TRBV5-1	TRBJ1-2	17	NA	CASSLLRTVNTNYGYTF	TGCGCCAGCAGCCTACTCCGGACAGTCAATACTAACTATGGCTACACCTTC
NA	TRBV28	TRBJ2-2	15	TRBD2	CASSSTGLATGELFF	TGTGCCAGCAGTTCCACGGGACTAGCGACCGGGGAGCTGTTTTTT
NA	TRBV7-3	TRBJ2-1	16	TRBD2	CASSLGAGGAFNEQFF	TGTGCCAGCAGCTTAGGAGCGGGAGGGGCATTCAATGAGCAGTTCTTC
NA	TRBV5-6	TRBJ2-1	16	TRBD1	CASSVAFGDREVEQFF	TGTGCCAGCAGCGTCGCGTTTGGGGACAGGGAGGTTGAGCAGTTCTTC
NA	TRBV24-1	TRBJ2-3	12	NA	CATRGPPDTQYF	TGTGCCACCCGAGGGCCCCCAGATACGCAGTATTTT
NA	TRBV2	TRBJ2-3	16	NA	CASLSGSRSGTDTQYF	TGTGCCAGTCTTTCAGGGTCCCGGTCTGGCACAGATACGCAGTATTTT
NA	TRBV9	TRBJ2-3	14	NA	CASSVRRAEDTQYF	TGTGCCAGCAGCGTCCGGAGGGCCGAGGATACGCAGTATTTT